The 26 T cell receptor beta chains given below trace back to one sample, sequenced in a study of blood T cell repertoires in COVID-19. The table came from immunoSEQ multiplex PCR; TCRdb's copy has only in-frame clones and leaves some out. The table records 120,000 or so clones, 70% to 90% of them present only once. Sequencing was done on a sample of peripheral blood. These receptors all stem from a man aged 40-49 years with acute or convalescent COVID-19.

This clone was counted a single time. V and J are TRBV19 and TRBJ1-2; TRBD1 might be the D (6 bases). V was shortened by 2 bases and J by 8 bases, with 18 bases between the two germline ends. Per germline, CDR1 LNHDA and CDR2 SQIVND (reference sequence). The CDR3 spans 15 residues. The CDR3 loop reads CASSIKEGPQGGYTF. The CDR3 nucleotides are TGTGCCAGTAGTATAAAGGAAGGACCTCAGGGGGGCTACACCTTC.

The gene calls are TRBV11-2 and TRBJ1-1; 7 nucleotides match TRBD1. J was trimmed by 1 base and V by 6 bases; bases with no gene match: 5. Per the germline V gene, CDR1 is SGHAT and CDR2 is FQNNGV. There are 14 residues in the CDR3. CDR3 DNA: TGTGCCAGCAGACCACAGGGGCGGAACACTGAAGCTTTCTTT. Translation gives CASRPQGRNTEAFF.

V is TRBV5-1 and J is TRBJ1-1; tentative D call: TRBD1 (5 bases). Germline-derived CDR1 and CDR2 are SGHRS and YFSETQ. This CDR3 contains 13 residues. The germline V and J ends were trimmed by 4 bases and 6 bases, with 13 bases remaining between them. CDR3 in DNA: TGCGCCAGCAGCAAAGGGGTTTTCGCTGAAGCTTTCTTT. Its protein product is CASSKGVFAEAFF. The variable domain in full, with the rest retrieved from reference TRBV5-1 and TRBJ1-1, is KAGVTQTPRYLIKTRGQQVTLSCSPISGHRSVSWYQQTPGQGLQFLFEYFSETQRNKGNFPGRFSGRQFSNSRSEMNVSTLELGDSALYLCASSKGVFAEAFFGQGTRLTVV.

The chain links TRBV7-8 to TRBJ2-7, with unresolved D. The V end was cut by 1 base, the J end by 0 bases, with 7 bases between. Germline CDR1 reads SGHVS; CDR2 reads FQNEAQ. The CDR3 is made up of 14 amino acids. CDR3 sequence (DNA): TGTGCCAGCAGCTTAGGGTCCTACTCCTACGAGCAGTACTTC. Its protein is CASSLGSYSYEQYF.

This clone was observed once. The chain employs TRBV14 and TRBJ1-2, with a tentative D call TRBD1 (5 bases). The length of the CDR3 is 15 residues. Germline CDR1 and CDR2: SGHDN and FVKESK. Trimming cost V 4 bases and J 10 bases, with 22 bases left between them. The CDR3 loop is CASSLGGGVQEAYTF. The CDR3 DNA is TGTGCCAGCAGCCTCGGGGGTGGGGTCCAGGAGGCCTACACCTTC. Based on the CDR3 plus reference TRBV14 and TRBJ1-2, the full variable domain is EAGVTQFPSHSVIEKGQTVTLRCDPISGHDNLYWYRRVMGKEIKFLLHFVKESKQDESGMPNNRFLAERTGGTYSTLKVQPAELEDSGVYFCASSLGGGVQEAYTFGSGTRLTVV.

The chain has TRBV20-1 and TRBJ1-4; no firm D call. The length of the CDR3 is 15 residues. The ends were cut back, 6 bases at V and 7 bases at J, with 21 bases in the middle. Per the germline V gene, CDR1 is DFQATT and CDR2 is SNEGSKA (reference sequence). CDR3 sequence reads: CSASQETGGSEKLFF. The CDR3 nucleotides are TGCAGTGCGAGTCAAGAGACCGGAGGGAGTGAAAAACTGTTTTTT.

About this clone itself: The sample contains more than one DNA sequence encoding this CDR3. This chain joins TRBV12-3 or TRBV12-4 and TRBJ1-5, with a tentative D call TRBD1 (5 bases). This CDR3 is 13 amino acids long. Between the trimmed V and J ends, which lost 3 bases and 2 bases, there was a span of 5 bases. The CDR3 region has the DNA TGTGCCAGCAGTTTCAGGGGCAATCAGCCCCAGCATTTT. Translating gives CASSFRGNQPQHF.

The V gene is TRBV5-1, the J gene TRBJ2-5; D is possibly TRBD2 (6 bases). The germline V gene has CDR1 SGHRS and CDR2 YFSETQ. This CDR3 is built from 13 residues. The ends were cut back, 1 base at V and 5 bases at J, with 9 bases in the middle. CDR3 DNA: TGCGCCAGCAGCTTGCGGGGGAGCGAGACCCAGTACTTC. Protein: CASSLRGSETQYF.

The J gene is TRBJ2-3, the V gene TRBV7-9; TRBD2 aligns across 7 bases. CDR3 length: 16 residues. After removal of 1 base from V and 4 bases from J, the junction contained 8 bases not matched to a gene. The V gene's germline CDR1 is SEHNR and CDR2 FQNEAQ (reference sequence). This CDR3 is CASSLGVSGFADTQYF. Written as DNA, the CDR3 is TGTGCCAGCAGCTTAGGTGTTAGCGGGTTCGCAGATACGCAGTATTTT.

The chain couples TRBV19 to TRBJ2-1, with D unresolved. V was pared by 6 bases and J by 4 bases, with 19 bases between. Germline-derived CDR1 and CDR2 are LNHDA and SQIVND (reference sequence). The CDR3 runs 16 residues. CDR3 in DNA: TGTGCCAGTAGGTCCGACAATGAAGGAATGTACAATGAGCAGTTCTTC. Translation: CASRSDNEGMYNEQFF.

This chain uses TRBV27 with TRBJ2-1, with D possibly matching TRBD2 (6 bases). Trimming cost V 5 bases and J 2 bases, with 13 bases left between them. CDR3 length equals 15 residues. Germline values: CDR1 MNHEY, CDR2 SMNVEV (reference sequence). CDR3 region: CASSPGTPPYNEQFF. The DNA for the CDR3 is TGTGCCAGCAGTCCTGGGACTCCTCCCTACAATGAGCAGTTCTTC.

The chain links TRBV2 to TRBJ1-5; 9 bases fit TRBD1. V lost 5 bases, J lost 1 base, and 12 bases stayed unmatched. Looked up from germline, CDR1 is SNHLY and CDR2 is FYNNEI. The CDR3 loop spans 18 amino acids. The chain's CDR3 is CASSNGATGGMSNQPQHF. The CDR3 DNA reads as TGTGCCAGCAGTAATGGGGCGACAGGGGGAATGAGCAATCAGCCCCAGCATTTT.

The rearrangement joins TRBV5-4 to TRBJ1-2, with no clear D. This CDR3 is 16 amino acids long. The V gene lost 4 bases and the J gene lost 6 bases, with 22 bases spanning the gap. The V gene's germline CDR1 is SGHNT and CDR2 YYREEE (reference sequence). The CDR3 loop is CASSQRLGRVNDGYTF. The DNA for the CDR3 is TGTGCCAGCAGCCAAAGACTGGGGAGGGTAAACGATGGCTACACCTTC.

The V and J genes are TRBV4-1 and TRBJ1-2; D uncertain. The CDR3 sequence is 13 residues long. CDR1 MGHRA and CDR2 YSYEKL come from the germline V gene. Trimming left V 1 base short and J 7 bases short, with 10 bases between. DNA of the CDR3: TGCGCCAGCAGCCAAGTCACGACATCTGGCTACACCTTC. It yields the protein CASSQVTTSGYTF.

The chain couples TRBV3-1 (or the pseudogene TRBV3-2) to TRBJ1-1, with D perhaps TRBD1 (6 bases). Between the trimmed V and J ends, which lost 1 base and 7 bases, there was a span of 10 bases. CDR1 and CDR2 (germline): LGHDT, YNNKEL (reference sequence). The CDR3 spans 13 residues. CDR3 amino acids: CASSQGGRGEAFF. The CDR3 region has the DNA TGTGCCAGCAGCCAAGGAGGCAGGGGTGAAGCTTTCTTT.

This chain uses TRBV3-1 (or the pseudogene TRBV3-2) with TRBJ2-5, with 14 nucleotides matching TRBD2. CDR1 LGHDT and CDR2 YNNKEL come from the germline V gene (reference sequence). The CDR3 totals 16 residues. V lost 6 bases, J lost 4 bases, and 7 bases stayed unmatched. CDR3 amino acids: CASSSGLAGGRETQYF. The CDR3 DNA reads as TGTGCCAGCAGTTCCGGACTAGCGGGAGGCCGAGAGACCCAGTACTTC.

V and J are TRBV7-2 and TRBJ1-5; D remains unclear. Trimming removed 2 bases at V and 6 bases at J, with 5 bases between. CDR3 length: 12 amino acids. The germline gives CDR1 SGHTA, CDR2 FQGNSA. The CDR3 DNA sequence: TGTGCCAGCAGCTTATCCTCTCAGCCCCAGCATTTT. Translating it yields CASSLSSQPQHF.

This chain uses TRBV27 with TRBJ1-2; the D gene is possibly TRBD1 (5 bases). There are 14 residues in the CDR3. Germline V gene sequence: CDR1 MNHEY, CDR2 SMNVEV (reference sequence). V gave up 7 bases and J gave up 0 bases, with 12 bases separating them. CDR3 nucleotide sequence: TGTGCCAGCAAGGTGGGAGGGGCTAACTATGGCTACACCTTC. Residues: CASKVGGANYGYTF.

DNA of the CDR3: TGTGCCAGCAGCCGCCACAGATTGAACACTGAAGCTTTCTTT. It translates to CASSRHRLNTEAFF. The chain uses TRBV14 and TRBJ1-1; the D is unclear. Trimming cost V 4 bases and J 0 bases, with 9 bases left between them. The CDR3 contains 14 residues. Germline V CDR1 and CDR2: SGHDN, FVKESK. Variable domain in full (rest from reference TRBV14 and TRBJ1-1): EAGVTQFPSHSVIEKGQTVTLRCDPISGHDNLYWYRRVMGKEIKFLLHFVKESKQDESGMPNNRFLAERTGGTYSTLKVQPAELEDSGVYFCASSRHRLNTEAFFGQGTRLTVV.

The CDR3 loop reads CASRHLGNIQYF. CDR3 sequence (DNA): TGTGCCAGCAGACATCTAGGAAACATTCAGTACTTC. V usage is TRBV12-3 or TRBV12-4 and J usage is TRBJ2-4, with D hard to call. This CDR3 contains 12 residues. With 6 bases removed from V and 6 bases from J, the gap between germline ends came to 9 bases.

CDR3 nucleotides: TGTGCCAGTAGTATAACAGGGACGACTGAAGCTTTCTTT. Translating gives CASSITGTTEAFF. The chain links TRBV19 to TRBJ1-1; D perhaps matches TRBD1 (6 bases). Germline loops: CDR1 LNHDA, CDR2 SQIVND (reference sequence). The CDR3 length is 13 residues. The V end was cut by 2 bases, the J end by 5 bases, with 9 bases between.

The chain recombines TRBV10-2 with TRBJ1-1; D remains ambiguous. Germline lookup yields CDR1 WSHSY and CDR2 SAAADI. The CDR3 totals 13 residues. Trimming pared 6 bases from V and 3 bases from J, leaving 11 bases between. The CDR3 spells CASSSGSDTEAFF. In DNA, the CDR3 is TGCGCCAGCAGCTCCGGTTCCGACACTGAAGCTTTCTTT.

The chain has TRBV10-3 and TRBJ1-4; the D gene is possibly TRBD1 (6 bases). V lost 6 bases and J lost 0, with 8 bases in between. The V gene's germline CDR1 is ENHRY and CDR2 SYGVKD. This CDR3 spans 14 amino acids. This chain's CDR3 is CAIRDSATNEKLFF. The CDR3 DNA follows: TGTGCCATCAGGGACAGCGCAACTAATGAAAAACTGTTTTTT.

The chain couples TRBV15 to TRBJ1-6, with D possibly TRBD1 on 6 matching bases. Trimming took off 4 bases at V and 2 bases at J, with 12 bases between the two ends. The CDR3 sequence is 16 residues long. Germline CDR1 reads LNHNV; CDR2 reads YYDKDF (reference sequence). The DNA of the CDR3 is TGTGCCACCAGCATACAGGGTAGTCCCTATAATTCACCCCTCCACTTT. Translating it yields CATSIQGSPYNSPLHF.

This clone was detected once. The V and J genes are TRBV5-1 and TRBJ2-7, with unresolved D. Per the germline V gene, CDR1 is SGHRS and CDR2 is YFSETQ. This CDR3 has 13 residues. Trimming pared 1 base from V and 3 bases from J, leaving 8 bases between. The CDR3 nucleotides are TGCGCCAGCAGCTTGCAGGATAACTACGAGCAGTACTTC. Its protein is CASSLQDNYEQYF. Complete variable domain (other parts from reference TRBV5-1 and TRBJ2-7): KAGVTQTPRYLIKTRGQQVTLSCSPISGHRSVSWYQQTPGQGLQFLFEYFSETQRNKGNFPGRFSGRQFSNSRSEMNVSTLELGDSALYLCASSLQDNYEQYFGPGTRLTVT.

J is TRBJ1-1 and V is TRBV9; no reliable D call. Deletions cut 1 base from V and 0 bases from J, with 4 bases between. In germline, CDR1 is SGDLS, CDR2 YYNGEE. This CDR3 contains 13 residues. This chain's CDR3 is CASSVSLNTEAFF. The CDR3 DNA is TGTGCCAGCAGCGTAAGCTTGAACACTGAAGCTTTCTTT.